These T cell receptor beta chains were read from a single sample in a study of cytomegalovirus exposure and HLA in healthy donors. Method: immunoSEQ multiplex PCR; TCRdb's copy keeps in-frame clones and lacks some. Of around 200,000 clones in the sample, less than 90% were seen once. The material sequenced was PBMCs. Source of these receptors: a man in his fifties in good health and CMV-seronegative. The CDR3 runs from the conserved cysteine through the conserved F or W. A D gene is named only where the DNA matches it firmly. Rows may omit the clone size; those that give it use once, few, many or a size class.

TRBV5-4	TRBJ2-1	NA	TRBD2	CASSFLGGSSYNEQFF	TGTGCCAGCAGCTTTCTCGGCGGGAGCTCCTACAATGAGCAGTTCTTC
TRBV11-3	TRBJ2-5	NA	NA	CASSLGVRETQYF	TGTGCCAGCAGCTTAGGGGTGCGGGAGACCCAGTACTTC
TRBV6-1	TRBJ2-7	NA	TRBD1	CASIRQGNTYEQYF	TGTGCCAGCATTCGACAGGGGAACACCTACGAGCAGTACTTC
TRBV7-8	TRBJ2-7	NA	TRBD1	CASSLFPGQGRYEQYF	TGTGCCAGCAGCTTATTCCCCGGACAGGGGAGGTACGAGCAGTACTTC
TRBV19	TRBJ2-7	NA	NA	CASSIEAGMREQYF	TGTGCCAGTAGTATAGAGGCAGGGATGAGGGAGCAGTACTTC
TRBV7-9	TRBJ1-1	few	NA	CASSSYTGNTEAFF	TGTGCCAGCAGCTCCTATACAGGGAACACTGAAGCTTTCTTT
TRBV27	TRBJ2-1	NA	TRBD2	CASSPQGRGLGGNEQFF	TGTGCCAGCAGTCCCCAAGGTAGGGGACTAGGGGGAAATGAGCAGTTCTTC
TRBV11-3	TRBJ1-1	NA	TRBD1	CASSGPGQVNGEAFF	TGTGCCAGCAGCGGCCCCGGACAGGTTAATGGTGAAGCTTTCTTT
TRBV18	TRBJ1-2	NA	TRBD1	CASSPGQVGYGYTF	TGTGCCAGCTCACCCGGACAGGTTGGCTATGGCTACACCTTC
TRBV7-9	TRBJ2-1	NA	NA	CSSSLGTGGPAVWFF	TGTTCCAGCAGCTTAGGGACGGGGGGCCCCGCTGTCTGGTTCTTC
TRBV7-2	TRBJ1-3	few	TRBD1	CASIRQGAVGNTIYF	TGTGCCAGCATTAGGCAGGGGGCGGTTGGAAACACCATATATTTT
TRBV6-5	TRBJ1-2	NA	TRBD1	CASSPGTGGPYGYTF	TGTGCCAGCAGTCCGGGGACAGGGGGGCCCTATGGCTACACCTTC
TRBV9	TRBJ2-5	NA	TRBD2	CASSVDPSGQETQYF	TGTGCCAGCAGCGTAGACCCTAGCGGCCAAGAGACCCAGTACTTC
TRBV27	TRBJ1-1	NA	TRBD1	CASSFTGVDTEAFF	TGTGCCAGCAGTTTTACAGGGGTCGACACTGAAGCTTTCTTT
TRBV1	TRBJ2-3	NA	NA	CTSSQETSGRASDTQYF	TGCACCAGCAGCCAAGAAACTAGCGGGAGGGCCTCAGATACGCAGTATTTT
TRBV20-1	TRBJ1-1	NA	NA	CSCTENTEAFF	TGCAGTTGTACAGAGAACACTGAAGCTTTCTTT
TRBV5-1	TRBJ2-1	NA	TRBD2	CASSLGERGGYEQFF	TGCGCCAGCAGCTTGGGGGAGCGGGGGGGGTATGAGCAGTTCTTC
TRBV6-5	TRBJ2-3	NA	NA	CASRQGWSTDTQYF	TGTGCCAGCAGGCAGGGGTGGAGCACAGATACGCAGTATTTT
TRBV2	TRBJ1-6	NA	TRBD1	CASRGQGARSPLHF	TGTGCCAGCAGGGGACAGGGGGCAAGATCACCCCTCCACTTT
TRBV13	TRBJ2-7	few	NA	CASSPGRDEQYF	TGTGCCAGCAGCCCCGGCAGGGACGAGCAGTACTTC
TRBV9	TRBJ1-2	NA	NA	CASSVEAGYRNYGYTF	TGTGCCAGCAGCGTAGAGGCAGGCTACCGTAACTATGGCTACACCTTC
TRBV27	TRBJ2-7	once	TRBD2	CASSLYSRWTSGSFYEQYF	TGTGCCAGCAGTTTATATTCCCGTTGGACTAGCGGGAGCTTCTACGAGCAGTACTTC
TRBV7-9	TRBJ1-5	NA	TRBD1	CASSLGQGAGNQPQHF	TGTGCCAGCAGCTTAGGCCAGGGGGCTGGCAATCAGCCCCAGCATTTT
TRBV6-5	TRBJ2-7	few	NA	CASAIEGLRTYEQYF	TGTGCCAGCGCAATAGAGGGCCTTAGAACCTACGAGCAGTACTTC
TRBV18	TRBJ1-1	NA	TRBD1	CASSAVQGTEAFF	TGTGCCAGCTCAGCTGTACAGGGGACTGAAGCTTTCTTT
TRBV18	TRBJ1-4	NA	TRBD1	CASSPGQGVTEKLFF	TGTGCCAGCTCACCAGGACAGGGGGTGACTGAAAAACTGTTTTTT
TRBV19	TRBJ1-2	once	TRBD1	CASSSSNLDREYKYGYTF	TGTGCCAGTAGTTCCTCAAATCTCGACAGGGAATACAAATATGGCTACACCTTC
TRBV7-3	TRBJ2-5	NA	NA	CASSLRAIGETQYF	TGTGCCAGCAGCTTAAGGGCCATTGGGGAGACCCAGTACTTC
TRBV7-2	TRBJ1-3	NA	NA	CASSLDLRVALSGNTIYF	TGTGCCAGCAGCTTAGACCTCAGGGTGGCCCTCTCTGGAAACACCATATATTTT
TRBV30	TRBJ2-7	NA	NA	CAWTGDAQGVSKQYF	TGTGCCTGGACGGGGGACGCTCAGGGGGTATCCAAGCAGTACTTC
TRBV2	TRBJ1-1	NA	TRBD1	CASSAGTGGTEAFF	TGTGCCAGCAGTGCCGGGACAGGGGGCACTGAAGCTTTCTTT
TRBV9	TRBJ2-2	NA	NA	CASRSSGTGAGKLFF	TGTGCCAGCCGGAGTTCCGGAACGGGCGCCGGGAAGCTGTTTTTT
TRBV28	TRBJ1-5	NA	NA	CASSLHRVTQPQHF	TGTGCCAGCAGTTTACACAGGGTTACGCAGCCCCAGCATTTT
TRBV6-1	TRBJ2-2	NA	NA	CASEKVGDTGELFF	TGTGCCAGCGAAAAAGTCGGGGACACCGGGGAGCTGTTTTTT
TRBV4-3	TRBJ2-2	NA	NA	CASSQEGGLGGGEELFF	TGCGCCAGCAGCCAAGAAGGGGGGCTTGGGGGGGGCGAGGAGCTGTTTTTT